The source of this TCR beta chain is a study of T cell responses to AZD1222 COVID-19 vaccine. Looking at the study overall: The study pooled second doses at about 4 or about 12 weeks.

Overall study results and limits: Most donors were white British, females outnumbered males, and clonal diversity was possibly underestimated.

Turning to this clone: Its antigen remains unidentified.

Here immunoSEQ multiplex PCR was the method, and the copy in TCRdb shows in-frame clones only, minus some. The sample records 130,000 or so clones, about 92% being singletons. After removal of 4 bases from V and 3 bases from J, the junction contained 7 bases not matched to a gene. Germline CDR1 reads SEHNR; CDR2 reads FQNEAQ (reference sequence). This CDR3 has 15 amino acids. The specimen comprised peripheral blood, sampled on day 0 of AZD1222 vaccination. This clonotype originated in an adult in good health. V and J are TRBV7-9 and TRBJ1-1; 8 positions match TRBD1. CDR3 loop: CASSSLTGVDTEAFF. The DNA of the CDR3 is TGTGCCAGCAGCTCCCTGACAGGGGTGGACACTGAAGCTTTCTTT.